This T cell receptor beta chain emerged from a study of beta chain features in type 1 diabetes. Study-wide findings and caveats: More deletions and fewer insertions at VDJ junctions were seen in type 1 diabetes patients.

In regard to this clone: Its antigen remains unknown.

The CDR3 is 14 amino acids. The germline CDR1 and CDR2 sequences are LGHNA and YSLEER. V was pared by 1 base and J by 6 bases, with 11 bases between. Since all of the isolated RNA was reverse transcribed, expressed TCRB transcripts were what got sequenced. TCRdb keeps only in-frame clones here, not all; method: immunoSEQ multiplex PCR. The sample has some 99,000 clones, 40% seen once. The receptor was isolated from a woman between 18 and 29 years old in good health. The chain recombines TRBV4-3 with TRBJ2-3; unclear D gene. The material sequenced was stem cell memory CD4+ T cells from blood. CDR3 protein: CASSQAGPWDTQYF. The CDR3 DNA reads TGCGCCAGCAGCCAAGCCGGTCCTTGGGATACGCAGTATTTT.